This T cell receptor (beta chain) appears in the sequencing data of a study of cytomegalovirus exposure and HLA in healthy donors. Study background: An early data release held approximately 85 million unique TCRs from HLA-typed donors. Whole-study findings and limits: Links to common viral pathogens appeared, in a later analysis, for several of the most significant clusters. It was reported that the classifier diagnosed cytomegalovirus status with high specificity and sensitivity in both the original and validation cohorts.

With respect to this clone: The antigen remains undetermined.

Primers: 60 Vbeta forward and 13 Jbeta reverse. Profiled with immunoSEQ multiplex PCR; TCRdb holds only in-frame clones, not every one. The repertoire has some 170,000 clones, roughly 70% of them found once; the top ten carry around 2.8%. CDR1 ENHRY and CDR2 SYGVKD come from the germline V gene. V was trimmed by 10 bases and J by 5 bases, leaving 15 bases between them. The CDR3 covers 12 residues. The specimen was PBMCs. The source of this sequence is a woman in her 30s in good health and CMV-seronegative. This sequence joins TRBV10-3 and TRBJ2-7; D might be TRBD1 or TRBD2, each matching 5 bases. The CDR3 loop is CATRGAFDEQYF. The DNA for the CDR3 is TGTGCCACCAGAGGGGCGTTTGACGAGCAGTACTTC.